These 29 T cell receptor beta chains were all obtained from the same sample, sequenced in a study of graft-versus-host responses after intestinal transplantation. Clones were read by immunoSEQ multiplex PCR, and TCRdb kept only the in-frame ones, dropping some. The repertoire includes some 10,000 clones, just over 30% of them detected once, and less than 5.5% sits in the top ten. The source material was alloreactive CD4+ T cells from a mixed lymphocyte reaction culture, sampled before transplantation. The subset here: CFSE-low proliferating T cells sorted from roughly six-day pre-transplant mixed lymphocyte reaction (GvH or HvG direction). The receptors were gathered from a human patient who was an organ donor for intestinal transplantation.

J is TRBJ2-2 and V is TRBV7-9; D may be TRBD1 (6 bases). The CDR3 spans 16 residues. The V end lost 4 bases, the J end lost 0 bases, and 12 bases lay between the germline ends. Per germline, CDR1 SEHNR and CDR2 FQNEAQ (reference sequence). The CDR3 bases are TGTGCCAGCAGCTCTCATTCAGGGGCGAACACCGGGGAGCTGTTTTTT. Protein: CASSSHSGANTGELFF.

This clone was counted a few times. Here the CDR3 DNA reads TGTGCCAGCAGCAGGGGGCTACAATCCTACAATGAGCAGTTCTTC. Protein: CASSRGLQSYNEQFF. V gene TRBV6-5 combines with J gene TRBJ2-1, with 8 nucleotides matching TRBD1. From germline, CDR1 is MNHEY and CDR2 SVGAGI. The V and J ends lost 6 bases and 1 base, in that order; junction bases with no gene match: 5. The CDR3 loop spans 15 amino acids.

About this clone itself: Since a much larger clone is just one base distant, this may be a read error. The chain has TRBV5-5 and TRBJ2-2; 8 bases agree with TRBD2. CDR1 SGHKS and CDR2 YYEKEE come from the germline V gene (reference sequence). The CDR3 extends over 16 amino acids. The CDR3 protein is CASSGGLAANTGELSF. The CDR3, as DNA: TGTGCCAGCTCCGGCGGACTAGCTGCGAACACCGGGGAGCTGTCTTTT.

There are a few counts of this clone. This chain joins TRBV28 and TRBJ1-5, with TRBD1 identical over 9 bases. The J segment lost 6 bases and the V segment lost 2 bases, leaving 8 bases of the junction unmatched. The CDR3 has 16 residues. Germline V lookup: CDR1 MDHEN, CDR2 SYDVKM. CDR3 nucleotides: TGTGCCAGCAGTTTACTTGCGGGACAGGGACGTCAGCCCCAGCATTTT. As protein: CASSLLAGQGRQPQHF.

In its sample, this clone is medium-sized (0.01 to 0.1%). The chain recombines TRBV6-6 with TRBJ2-3; 9 bases line up with TRBD2. The CDR3 has 15 residues. The trim removed 1 base at V and 1 base at J, leaving 0 bases unmatched. Germline assignment: CDR1 MNHNY and CDR2 SVGAGI (reference sequence). This CDR3 is CASSYLAGGTDTQYF. In DNA form, the CDR3 reads TGTGCCAGCAGTTACTTAGCGGGGGGCACAGATACGCAGTATTTT.

Within the sample, this clone is medium-sized. V gene TRBV14 combines with J gene TRBJ1-6, with no clear D. V shed 4 bases and J shed 0 bases, with 7 bases lying between them. The CDR3 is 15 amino acids. The germline V gene has CDR1 SGHDN and CDR2 FVKESK. CDR3 sequence reads: CASSRHPSYNSPLHF. CDR3 coding DNA: TGTGCCAGCAGCCGACACCCCTCCTATAATTCACCCCTCCACTTT.

This clone is classed as medium-sized. V gene TRBV2 combines with J gene TRBJ2-7, with D hard to call. Germline CDR1 and CDR2: SNHLY and FYNNEI. This CDR3 comprises 12 residues. V gave up 6 bases and J gave up 2 bases, with 8 bases separating them. CDR3 loop: CASRSSAYEQYF. CDR3 DNA sequence: TGTGCCAGCAGGTCCAGCGCCTACGAGCAGTACTTC.

Relative to its sample, this clone is medium-sized. The V gene is TRBV19, the J gene TRBJ1-5, with D unresolved. Trimming took 2 bases from V and 0 from J, leaving 8 bases between them. Germline CDR1 reads LNHDA; CDR2 reads SQIVND (reference sequence). The CDR3 is made up of 15 amino acids. The CDR3, as DNA: TGTGCCAGTAGTATACAGGTTATTAGCAATCAGCCCCAGCATTTT. It encodes CASSIQVISNQPQHF.

This clone is labeled medium-sized (0.01 to 0.1%). The J gene is TRBJ2-7, the V gene TRBV29-1; the D is unclear. Germline loops: CDR1 SQVTM, CDR2 ANQGSEA. Trimming stripped 4 bases from V and 2 bases from J, with 9 bases between. The CDR3 length is 12 residues. This CDR3 is CSVVYSPYEQYF. The CDR3 coding sequence is TGCAGCGTTGTCTACAGCCCCTACGAGCAGTACTTC.

V is TRBV9 and J is TRBJ1-1; 10 nucleotides line up with TRBD1. V lost 4 bases and J lost 3; bases outside the gene matches: 15. In germline, CDR1 is SGDLS, CDR2 YYNGEE. This CDR3 region has 18 residues. This chain's CDR3 is CASSPGGQGPRMHTEAFF. CDR3 coding DNA: TGTGCCAGCAGCCCTGGGGGACAGGGGCCCCGAATGCACACTGAAGCTTTCTTT.

V is TRBV6-1 and J is TRBJ2-7; tentatively, D is TRBD2 (6 bases). Germline CDR1 is MNHNS and CDR2 is SASEGT. CDR3 length: 11 amino acids. V lost 7 bases and J lost 10, with 14 bases in between. The CDR3 sequence is CASIWGDRQYF. The CDR3 DNA sequence: TGTGCCAGCATATGGGGGGACCGCCAGTACTTC.

In its sample, this clone is medium-sized. The rearrangement uses TRBV28 and TRBJ1-5; tentatively, D is TRBD1 (6 bases). Trimming pared 6 bases from V and 3 bases from J, leaving 15 bases between. The CDR3 length is 15 residues. Germline V gives CDR1 MDHEN, CDR2 SYDVKM. CDR3 amino acids: CASRRQGGPNQPQHF. Here the CDR3 DNA reads TGTGCCAGCAGACGGCAAGGGGGTCCCAATCAGCCCCAGCATTTT.

This chain links TRBV9 with TRBJ1-3; TRBD1 aligns across 9 bases. The germline CDR1 and CDR2 sequences are SGDLS and YYNGEE. Trimming at V came to 0 bases and at J to 2 bases, leaving 0 bases not matched to a gene. The CDR3 loop spans 15 amino acids. The CDR3 loop reads CASSVGQGAGNTIYF. DNA for the CDR3: TGTGCCAGCAGCGTAGGACAGGGGGCTGGAAACACCATATATTTT.

In its sample, this clone was seen a few times. A much larger clone differs from this one at a single base, so this may be a read error. The chain links TRBV7-8 to TRBJ1-2, with unresolved D. The CDR3 sequence is 11 residues long. Trimming took 2 bases from V and 3 from J, leaving 1 base between them. Germline lookup yields CDR1 SGHVS and CDR2 FQNEAQ. CDR3 loop: CASSLHYGYTF. The CDR3, as DNA: TGTGCCAGCAGCTTACACTATGGCTACACCTTC.

There are a few counts of this clone. V gene TRBV4-1 combines with J gene TRBJ2-1, with TRBD2 matching 11 bases. Germline loops: CDR1 MGHRA, CDR2 YSYEKL. The CDR3 is made up of 17 amino acids. V lost 4 bases, J lost 6 bases, and 11 bases stayed unmatched. CDR3 amino acids: CASSPLVAGGPGNEQFF. The CDR3 DNA follows: TGCGCCAGCAGCCCCTTGGTAGCGGGGGGGCCCGGCAATGAGCAGTTCTTC.

This clone was observed a handful of times. This chain connects TRBV5-4 to TRBJ2-2; 7 nucleotides agree with TRBD1. From germline, CDR1 is SGHNT and CDR2 YYREEE (reference sequence). The CDR3 totals 15 residues. Trimming took 0 bases from V and 4 from J; bases not matched to a gene: 3. The CDR3 protein is CASSLEGAGTGELFF. CDR3 DNA sequence: TGTGCCAGCAGCTTGGAGGGGGCAGGCACCGGGGAGCTGTTTTTT.

This clone has a handful of counts. The V and J genes are TRBV6-5 and TRBJ1-2; 12 nucleotides align to TRBD1. The CDR3 spans 15 residues. The V and J ends lost 6 bases and 4 bases, in that order; junction bases with no gene match: 6. The germline CDR1 and CDR2 sequences are MNHEY and SVGAGI. The CDR3 DNA reads as TGTGCCAGCAGAAGAGGGACAGGGGGCCCCTATGGCTACACCTTC. It codes for CASRRGTGGPYGYTF.

The chain joins TRBV5-6 to TRBJ2-7; TRBD1 aligns across 10 bases. Germline V gives CDR1 SGHDT, CDR2 YYEEEE. V was pared by 4 bases and J by 4 bases, with 11 bases of the junction left unmatched. This CDR3 contains 16 residues. The CDR3 here is CASSLRAGTGEYEQYF. The CDR3 DNA reads TGTGCCAGCAGCCTCCGTGCCGGGACAGGGGAATACGAGCAGTACTTC.

V usage is TRBV7-2 and J usage is TRBJ1-6; 10 nucleotides line up with TRBD1. CDR3 size: 16 residues. Looked up from germline, CDR1 is SGHTA and CDR2 is FQGNSA. J lost 3 bases, V lost 1 base, and 0 bases had no gene match. The CDR3 nucleotides are TGTGCCAGCAGCTTAGGGACAGGGGGCTATAATTCACCCCTCCACTTT. It codes for CASSLGTGGYNSPLHF.

This clone was detected only a few times. The chain carries TRBV6-5 and TRBJ2-7; TRBD2 is a possible D gene (6 bases). The CDR3 loop spans 14 amino acids. CDR1 and CDR2 (germline): MNHEY, SVGAGI. Trimming shortened V by 2 bases and J by 4 bases, and 12 bases separated the two germline ends. The CDR3 is CASSYAGPTYEQYF. The CDR3 nucleotides read TGTGCCAGCAGTTACGCGGGACCGACTTACGAGCAGTACTTC.

The chain carries TRBV5-1 and TRBJ1-4; a weak D match, TRBD1 (5 bases). The CDR3 length is 15 residues. V lost 2 bases to trimming and J lost 8 bases, with 16 bases between them. Germline CDR1 SGHRS, CDR2 YFSETQ. DNA of the CDR3: TGCGCCAGCAGCTTTGATCCGGGGGTCCAGGAAAAACTGTTTTTT. Its translation: CASSFDPGVQEKLFF.

The V gene is TRBV5-1, the J gene TRBJ1-1; no firm D call. Germline V gives CDR1 SGHRS, CDR2 YFSETQ. Trimming took 1 base from V and 0 from J, leaving 10 bases between them. The CDR3 has 15 amino acids. In DNA, the CDR3 is TGCGCCAGCAGCTTGTACAGTCTAATGAACACTGAAGCTTTCTTT. Protein sequence: CASSLYSLMNTEAFF.

V gene TRBV5-5 combines with J gene TRBJ1-2; perhaps TRBD1 as D (6 bases). CDR3 length: 17 residues. Trimming shortened V by 4 bases and J by 4 bases, and 23 bases separated the two germline ends. Germline V CDR1 and CDR2: SGHKS, YYEKEE (reference sequence). CDR3 nucleotide sequence: TGTGCCAGCAGCGGACGTTCTAACAGGGAATTACTCTATGGCTACACCTTC. Its translation is CASSGRSNRELLYGYTF.

Within the sample, this clone is large. Here the CDR3 reads CASSLSQGINSPLHF. The CDR3 coding sequence is TGTGCCAGCAGCTTGTCACAGGGGATCAATTCACCCCTCCACTTT. The chain combines TRBV5-4 with TRBJ1-6; TRBD1 agrees at 7 bases. The CDR3 is 15 residues long. CDR1 SGHNT and CDR2 YYREEE come from the germline V gene (reference sequence). V was pared by 1 base and J by 7 bases, with 5 bases of the junction left unmatched.

This chain connects TRBV7-9 to TRBJ1-4; D is unclear. Per germline, CDR1 SEHNR and CDR2 FQNEAQ (reference sequence). Trimming stripped 5 bases from V and 7 bases from J, with 5 bases between. This CDR3 contains 11 residues. Here the CDR3 reads CASSRSEKLFF. The CDR3 DNA follows: TGTGCCAGCAGCAGAAGTGAAAAACTGTTTTTT.

This clone came up a few times. This chain joins TRBV5-6 and TRBJ1-2; a weak D match, TRBD1 (6 bases). The germline V and J ends were trimmed by 0 bases and 4 bases, with 16 bases remaining between them. Germline V gene sequence: CDR1 SGHDT, CDR2 YYEEEE. This CDR3 has 16 residues. The CDR3: CASSLGGHPFAYGYTF. CDR3 bases: TGTGCCAGCAGCTTGGGGGGACACCCGTTTGCCTATGGCTACACCTTC.

V gene TRBV7-2 combines with J gene TRBJ1-5; tentative D call: TRBD1 (6 bases). The CDR3 is 15 residues long. CDR1 is SGHTA, CDR2 FQGNSA, per germline. Trimming took off 0 bases at V and 5 bases at J, with 11 bases between the two ends. CDR3: CASSLAGGLDQPQHF. CDR3 DNA sequence: TGTGCCAGCAGCTTAGCGGGGGGCTTGGATCAGCCCCAGCATTTT.

This clone was counted between two and nine times. This sequence joins TRBV28 and TRBJ1-1; D unclear. Trimming stripped 4 bases from V and 11 bases from J, with 20 bases between. The CDR3 runs to 14 residues. Per the germline V gene, CDR1 is MDHEN and CDR2 is SYDVKM. CDR3 sequence: CASSSLTPRREAFF. The CDR3 DNA is TGTGCCAGCAGTTCCCTGACCCCCCGGAGGGAGGCTTTCTTT.

This clone showed up just a few times. The rearrangement uses TRBV11-3 and TRBJ2-2; 12 nucleotides agree with TRBD2. V lost 3 bases and J lost 4; bases outside the gene matches: 6. The CDR3 is 17 amino acids. In germline, CDR1 is SGHNT, CDR2 YENEEA. CDR3 residues: CASSLGWTSGVTGELFF. The CDR3 bases are TGTGCCAGCAGCTTGGGCTGGACTAGCGGGGTCACCGGGGAGCTGTTTTTT.